A selection of T cell receptor beta chains follows, all from one sample in a study of blood T cells in healthy people across ages. A single record per CDR3 protein comes from TCRdb applying MiXCR to the 5' RACE reads. This sample has 850,000 to 1,100,000 distinct CDR3 sequences, with 30% to 40% found just once. Sample: blood. The receptor set was obtained from a man younger than 35 in good health. Both conserved end residues are part of each CDR3. Each record gives: D gene, V gene, CDR3 protein. A D gene is named only where the DNA matches it firmly.

.,TRBV9,CASSASGTGRNTEAFF
.,TRBV7-2,CASSLIGRGVLTF
TRBD2,TRBV9,CASSGTSGGPTTDTQYF
.,TRBV20-1,CSARDKTQKLFF
.,TRBV7-8,CASTLLGDQPQHF
TRBD2,TRBV11-2,CASSSLTSGGGNEQFF
.,TRBV6-1,CASSRPESRTDTQYF
.,TRBV7-2,CASSRRVAEQFF
.,TRBV14,CASSQRTATSPLHF
TRBD1,TRBV4-1,CASSQFPGQHNNKQFF
TRBD1,TRBV7-2,CASSSQTGSEKLFF